The clone carrying this T cell receptor beta chain was seen a few times. The protocol was immunoSEQ multiplex PCR, while the TCRdb copy is restricted to in-frame clones and leaves out a portion. The sample includes approximately 13,000 clones, 80% to 90% of them seen just once. This sample stems from a study of technical replicates of blood from four donors. The V end lost 4 bases, the J end lost 2 bases, and 26 bases lay between the germline ends. The CDR3 is 18 amino acids. The germline CDR1 and CDR2 sequences are GTSNPN and SVGIG (reference sequence). The chain carries TRBV30 and TRBJ1-1; weak D call: TRBD1 (6 bases). The TCR originated in a human donor in good health. Sequencing was carried out using PBMCs. The CDR3 loop reads CAWMAFFPGTLSNTEAFF. CDR3 nucleotides: TGTGCCTGGATGGCCTTTTTTCCCGGGACACTTAGTAACACTGAAGCTTTCTTT.